This T cell receptor beta chain was sequenced during a study of graft-versus-host responses after intestinal transplantation (dated by TCRdb to the early 2020s). Broadly, across the study: Multivisceral, liver-intestinal, or isolated intestinal transplants were received by the recipients. All recipients received anti-thymocyte globulin induction followed by maintenance tacrolimus and steroids for approximately 3 years. After intestinal transplantation, graft-versus-host and host-versus-graft alloreactive T cell clones in the graft, circulation and bone marrow were tracked using bulk TCR-beta CDR3 sequencing. To identify alloreactive clones, pre-transplant mixed lymphocyte reaction products were sequenced and then compared with unstimulated pre-transplant donor and recipient T cells. The cohort enrolled roughly 25 intestinal transplant recipients including one retransplant, and a few patients lacking pretransplant specimens were excluded. Donor T cell macrochimerism was defined as a peak of at least 4% donor T cells among recipient peripheral blood mononuclear cells. Instead of going to the commercial service, samples from a few later patients were sequenced in-house on an Illumina MiSeq and processed with MiXCR. The full study reports these points: Early after transplant, declines in HvG clones were associated with peak levels of circulating GvH clones. GvH clones were detected in recipient bone marrow, and some of these GvH clones were observed earlier in ileal mucosa or blood, consistent with an intestinal mucosal origin. The relatively low number and heterogeneity of intestinal transplant patients limited the conclusions. In patients with donor T cell macrochimerism, the allografts had high GvH to HvG T cell clonal ratios.

The CDR3 covers 15 residues, taking in both the cysteine and the phenylalanine. Only CDR3 DNA is held: 45 bases, read in frame from base 1. The germline V gene sets CDR1 to SGDLS and CDR2 to YYNGEE. Concerning this clone itself: Its antigen has not been determined. No base quality values were provided; no much bigger clone lies one nucleotide off.

Libraries were prepared through the immunoSEQ multiplex PCR assay. For most patients, high-throughput TCR-beta CDR3 sequencing of genomic DNA was performed by Adaptive Biotechnologies. The original methods were these. TCR sequencing data were retrieved from Adaptive's ImmunoSEQ software for about 17 patients, whereas three other patients were processed with MiXCR and VDJtools. CDR3 nucleotide sequences shared by donor and recipient were removed because the origin of these sequences could not be assigned. Alloreactive clones required at least 2-fold expansion over unstimulated cells and minimum CFSE-low frequency of 0.002% (template counts) or 0.001% (read counts). A clone was considered mappable if detected in the sequenced pre-transplant spleen, lymph node, or MLR CFSE-low populations of the donor or recipient. Cumulative frequency of alloreactive clones was calculated as a percentage of all sequences weighted by copy number. In TCRdb, the immuneACCESS table is reduced to in-frame sequences with V and J assigned. These tables do not hold every clone; where another copy was compared, an unresolved V gene accounts for under half, and the others remain unexplained. The D gene and trimming were derived from the DNA, and the V and J assignments and clone size from that table. In this sample the table shows about 45,000 clones, over 75% of which occur a single time. Around 4.3% of the sample is taken by the ten largest.

Blood samples were collected up to 4 times in the first month after transplant and then at least monthly when available. This sample comprised PBMCs, obtained 524 days after transplant. This receptor was obtained from a human patient who received an intestinal transplant, so some T cells may come from the graft donor. Recombination connected TRBV9 to TRBJ2-5; the D gene cannot be resolved beyond TRBD1 or TRBD2, each matching 6 bases. The J call may be incorrect, as the DNA end agrees better with TRBJ2-7. The CDR3 is CASSVDGGRGNEQYF. The bases are TGTGCCAGCAGCGTAGATGGGGGGCGCGGGAACGAGCAGTACTTC.